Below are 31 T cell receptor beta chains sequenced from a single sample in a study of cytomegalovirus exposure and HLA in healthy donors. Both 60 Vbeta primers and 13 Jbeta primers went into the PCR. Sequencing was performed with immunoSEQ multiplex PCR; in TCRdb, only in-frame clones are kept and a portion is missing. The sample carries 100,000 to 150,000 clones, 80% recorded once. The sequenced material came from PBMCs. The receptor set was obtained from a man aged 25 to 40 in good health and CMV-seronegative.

The CDR3 DNA reads as TGTGCCAGCAGCCAGAGACAGGGGGCTTACGAGCAGTACTTC. As protein: CASSQRQGAYEQYF. The V and J genes are TRBV28 and TRBJ2-7, with TRBD1 matching over 10 bases. V shed 6 bases and J 4 bases; nucleotides not matched to a gene: 6. The length of the CDR3 is 14 residues. In germline, CDR1 is MDHEN, CDR2 SYDVKM.

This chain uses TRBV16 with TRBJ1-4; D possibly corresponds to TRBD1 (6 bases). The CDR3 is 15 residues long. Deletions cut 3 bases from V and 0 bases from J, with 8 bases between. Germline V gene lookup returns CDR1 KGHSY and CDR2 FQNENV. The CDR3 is CASSHRQATNEKLFF. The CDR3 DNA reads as TGTGCCAGCAGCCACCGACAGGCAACTAATGAAAAACTGTTTTTT. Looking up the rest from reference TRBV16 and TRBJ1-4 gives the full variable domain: GEEVAQTPKHLVRGEGQKAKLYCAPIKGHSYVFWYQQVLKNEFKFLISFQNENVFDETGMPKERFSAKCLPNSPCSLEIQATKLEDSAVYFCASSHRQATNEKLFFGSGTQLSVL.

CDR3: CASSLSIGWSDTQYF. CDR3 nucleotide sequence: TGTGCCAGCAGTTTATCAATCGGGTGGTCAGATACGCAGTATTTT. The chain combines TRBV27 with TRBJ2-3; D is ambiguous. The V end lost 0 bases, the J end lost 4 bases, and 11 bases lay between the germline ends. The CDR3 loop spans 15 amino acids. Germline CDR1 MNHEY, CDR2 SMNVEV (reference sequence).

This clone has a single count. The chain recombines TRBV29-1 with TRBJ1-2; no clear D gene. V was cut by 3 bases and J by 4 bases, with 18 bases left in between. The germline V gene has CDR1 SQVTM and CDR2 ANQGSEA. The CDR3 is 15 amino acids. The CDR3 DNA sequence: TGCAGCGTTGATGAGGCTCGGTTGGTTCCCTATGGCTACACCTTC. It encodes CSVDEARLVPYGYTF.

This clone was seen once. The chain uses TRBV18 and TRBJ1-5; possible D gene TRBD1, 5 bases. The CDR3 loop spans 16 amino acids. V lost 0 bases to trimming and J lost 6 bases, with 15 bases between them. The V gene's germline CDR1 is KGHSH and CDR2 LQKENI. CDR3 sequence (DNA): TGTGCCAGCTCACCACCGGGCCAGGGAGGCGTTCAGCCCCAGCATTTT. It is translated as CASSPPGQGGVQPQHF.

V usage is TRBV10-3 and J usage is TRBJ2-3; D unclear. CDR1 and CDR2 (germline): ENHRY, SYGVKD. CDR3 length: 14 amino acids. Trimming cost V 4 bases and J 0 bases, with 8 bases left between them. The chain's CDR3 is CAISGGLSTDTQYF. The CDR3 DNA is TGTGCCATCAGTGGCGGTCTTAGCACAGATACGCAGTATTTT.

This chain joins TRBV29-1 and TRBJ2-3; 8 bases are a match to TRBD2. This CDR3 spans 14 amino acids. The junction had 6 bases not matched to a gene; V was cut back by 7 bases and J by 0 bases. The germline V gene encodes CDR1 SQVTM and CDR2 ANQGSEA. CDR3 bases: TGCAGCGCCGGTGGCGGGGGGAGCACAGATACGCAGTATTTT. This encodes CSAGGGGSTDTQYF.

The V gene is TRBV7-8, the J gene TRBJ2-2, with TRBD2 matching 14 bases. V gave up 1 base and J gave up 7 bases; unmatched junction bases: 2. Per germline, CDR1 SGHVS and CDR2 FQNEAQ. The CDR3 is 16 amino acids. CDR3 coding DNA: TGTGCCAGCAGCTTAGGGACTAGCGGGAGGCTCGGGGAGCTGTTTTTT. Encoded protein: CASSLGTSGRLGELFF.

Written as DNA, the CDR3 is TGTGCCAGCAGTGAGTTAGTGAAAGAAAAACTGTTTTTT. The encoded protein is CASSELVKEKLFF. The gene calls are TRBV2 and TRBJ1-4; D uncertain. CDR1 SNHLY and CDR2 FYNNEI come from the germline V gene. V lost 3 bases and J lost 8, with 10 bases in between. This CDR3 has 13 residues. Combining the CDR3 with reference TRBV2 and TRBJ1-4 gives the whole variable domain EPEVTQTPSHQVTQMGQEVILRCVPISNHLYFYWYRQILGQKVEFLVSFYNNEISEKSEIFDDQFSVERPDGSNFTLKIRSTKLEDSAMYFCASSELVKEKLFFGSGTQLSVL.

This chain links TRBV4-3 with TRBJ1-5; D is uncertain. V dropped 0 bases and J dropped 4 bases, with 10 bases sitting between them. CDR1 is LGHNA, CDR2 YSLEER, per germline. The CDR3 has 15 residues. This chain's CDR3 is CASSQEAVDNQPQHF. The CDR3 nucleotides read TGCGCCAGCAGCCAAGAGGCGGTAGATAATCAGCCCCAGCATTTT.

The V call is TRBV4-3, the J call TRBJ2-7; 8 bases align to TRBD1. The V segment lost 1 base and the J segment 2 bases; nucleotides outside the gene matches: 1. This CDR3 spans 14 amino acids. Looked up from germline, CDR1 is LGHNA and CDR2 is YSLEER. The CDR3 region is CASSQGQGTYEQYF. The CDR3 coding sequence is TGCGCCAGCAGCCAAGGACAGGGGACCTACGAGCAGTACTTC.

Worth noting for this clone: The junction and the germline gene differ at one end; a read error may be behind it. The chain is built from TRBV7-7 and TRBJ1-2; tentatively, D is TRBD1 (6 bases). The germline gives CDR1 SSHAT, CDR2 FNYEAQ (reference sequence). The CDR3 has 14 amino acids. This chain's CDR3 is CASSLRGNGDGYTF. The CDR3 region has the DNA TGTGCTAGCAGCTTAAGGGGGAACGGGGATGGCTACACCTTC. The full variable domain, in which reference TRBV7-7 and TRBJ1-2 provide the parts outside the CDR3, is GAGVSQSPRYKVTKRGQDVTLRCDPISSHATLYWYQQALGQGPEFLTYFNYEAQPDKSGLPSDRFSAERPEGSISTLTIQRTEQRDSAMYRCASSLRGNGDGYTFGSGTRLTVV.

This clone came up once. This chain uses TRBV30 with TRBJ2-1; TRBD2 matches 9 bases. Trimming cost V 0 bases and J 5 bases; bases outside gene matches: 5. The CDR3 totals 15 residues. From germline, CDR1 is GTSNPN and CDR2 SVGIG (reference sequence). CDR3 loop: CAWSVGSSGNNEQFF. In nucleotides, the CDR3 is TGTGCCTGGAGTGTGGGGTCTAGCGGGAACAATGAGCAGTTCTTC.

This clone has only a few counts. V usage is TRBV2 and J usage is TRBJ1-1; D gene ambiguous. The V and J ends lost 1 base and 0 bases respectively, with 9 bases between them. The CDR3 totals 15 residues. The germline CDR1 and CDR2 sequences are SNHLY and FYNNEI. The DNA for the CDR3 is TGTGCCAGCAGTGAAGTTGAGGTTATGAACACTGAAGCTTTCTTT. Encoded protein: CASSEVEVMNTEAFF.

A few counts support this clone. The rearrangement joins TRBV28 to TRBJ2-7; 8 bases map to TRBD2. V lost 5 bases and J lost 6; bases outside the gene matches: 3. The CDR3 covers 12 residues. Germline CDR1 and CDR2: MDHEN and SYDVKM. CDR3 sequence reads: CASSPGTSEQYF. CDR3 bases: TGTGCCAGCAGTCCAGGGACTAGCGAGCAGTACTTC.

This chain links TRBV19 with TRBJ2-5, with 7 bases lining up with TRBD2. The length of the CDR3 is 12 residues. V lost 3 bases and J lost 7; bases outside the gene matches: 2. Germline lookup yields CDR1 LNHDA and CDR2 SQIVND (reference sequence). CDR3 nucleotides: TGTGCCAGTAGTATTGGGGAGGGGACCCAGTACTTC. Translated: CASSIGEGTQYF.

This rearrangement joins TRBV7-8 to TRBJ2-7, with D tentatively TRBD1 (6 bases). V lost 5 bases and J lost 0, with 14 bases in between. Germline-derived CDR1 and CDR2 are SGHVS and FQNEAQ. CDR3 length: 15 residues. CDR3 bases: TGTGCCAGCAGCGAACACAGGGCTAGCTCCTACGAGCAGTACTTC. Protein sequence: CASSEHRASSYEQYF.

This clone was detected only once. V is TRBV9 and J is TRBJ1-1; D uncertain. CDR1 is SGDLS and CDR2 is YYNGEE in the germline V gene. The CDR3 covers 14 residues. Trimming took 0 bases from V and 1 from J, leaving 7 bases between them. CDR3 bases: TGTGCCAGCAGCGTAGAGTCGGGGAACACTGAAGCTTTCTTT. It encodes CASSVESGNTEAFF.

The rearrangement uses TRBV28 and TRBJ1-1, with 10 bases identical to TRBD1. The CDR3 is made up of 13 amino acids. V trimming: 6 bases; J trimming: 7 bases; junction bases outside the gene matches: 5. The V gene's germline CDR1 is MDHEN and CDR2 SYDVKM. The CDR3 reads CASSAGTGVEAFF. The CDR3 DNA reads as TGTGCCAGCAGCGCCGGGACAGGGGTTGAAGCTTTCTTT.

The CDR3 DNA reads as TGTGCCAGCAGCGTCTCTGCCGGTCGGAGCACAGATACGCAGTATTTT. Encoded protein: CASSVSAGRSTDTQYF. The chain uses TRBV9 and TRBJ2-3; no reliable D call. The CDR3 runs 16 residues. Trimming stripped 2 bases from V and 0 bases from J, with 13 bases between. CDR1 SGDLS and CDR2 YYNGEE come from the germline V gene.

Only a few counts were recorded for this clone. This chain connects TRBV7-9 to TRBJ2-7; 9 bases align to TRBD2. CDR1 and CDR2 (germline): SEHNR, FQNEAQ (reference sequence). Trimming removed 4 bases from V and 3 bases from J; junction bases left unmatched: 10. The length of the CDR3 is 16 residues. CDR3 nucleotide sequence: TGTGCCAGCAGCTCTATCGAAGCGGGAGGCAGCTACGAGCAGTACTTC. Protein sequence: CASSSIEAGGSYEQYF. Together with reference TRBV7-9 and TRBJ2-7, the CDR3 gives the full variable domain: DTGVSQNPRHKITKRGQNVTFRCDPISEHNRLYWYRQTLGQGPEFLTYFQNEAQLEKSRLLSDRFSAERPKGSFSTLEIQRTEQGDSAMYLCASSSIEAGGSYEQYFGPGTRLTVT.

The CDR3 reads CASSDRGRAHEQYF. The CDR3 nucleotides read TGTGCCAGCAGCGACCGCGGGAGGGCCCACGAGCAGTACTTC. V usage is TRBV7-6 and J usage is TRBJ2-7; 9 nucleotides align to TRBD2. Germline loops: CDR1 SGHVS, CDR2 FNYEAQ. There are 14 residues in the CDR3. V was pared by 5 bases and J by 5 bases, with 7 bases of the junction left unmatched.

The CDR3 loop reads CASSLGGLGDYGYTF. Here the CDR3 DNA reads TGTGCCAGCAGCTTAGGAGGGCTCGGAGACTATGGCTACACCTTC. This chain links TRBV7-9 with TRBJ1-2; D ambiguous. Trimming shortened V by 1 base and J by 3 bases, and 12 bases separated the two germline ends. Germline V lookup: CDR1 SEHNR, CDR2 FQNEAQ (reference sequence). This CDR3 contains 15 residues.

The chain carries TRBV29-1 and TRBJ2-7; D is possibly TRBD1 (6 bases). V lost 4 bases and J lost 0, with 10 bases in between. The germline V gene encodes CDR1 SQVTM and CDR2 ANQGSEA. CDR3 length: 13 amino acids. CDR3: CSVVTGPSYEQYF. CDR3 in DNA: TGCAGCGTTGTGACAGGACCCTCCTACGAGCAGTACTTC.

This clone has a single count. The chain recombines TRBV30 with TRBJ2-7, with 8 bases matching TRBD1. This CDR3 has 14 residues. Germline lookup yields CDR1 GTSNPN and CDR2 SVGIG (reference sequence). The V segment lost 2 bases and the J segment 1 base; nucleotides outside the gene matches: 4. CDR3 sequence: CAWSPDRVSYEQYF. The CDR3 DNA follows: TGTGCCTGGAGTCCGGACAGGGTTTCCTACGAGCAGTACTTC.

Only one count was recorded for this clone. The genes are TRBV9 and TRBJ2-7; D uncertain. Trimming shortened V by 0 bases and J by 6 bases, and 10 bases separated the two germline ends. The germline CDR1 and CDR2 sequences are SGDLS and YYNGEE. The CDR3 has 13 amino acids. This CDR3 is CASSVELFSEQYF. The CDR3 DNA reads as TGTGCCAGCAGCGTAGAGTTGTTCAGCGAGCAGTACTTC.

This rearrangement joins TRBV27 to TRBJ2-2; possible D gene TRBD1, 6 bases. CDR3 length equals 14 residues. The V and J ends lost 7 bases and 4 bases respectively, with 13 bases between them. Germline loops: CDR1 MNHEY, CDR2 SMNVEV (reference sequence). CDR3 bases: TGTGCCAGCAAAATTGGACAGAGCACCGGGGAGCTGTTTTTT. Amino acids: CASKIGQSTGELFF.

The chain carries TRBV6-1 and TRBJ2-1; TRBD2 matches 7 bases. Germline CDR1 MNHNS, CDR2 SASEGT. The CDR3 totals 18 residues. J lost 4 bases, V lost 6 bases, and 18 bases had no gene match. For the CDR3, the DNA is TGTGCCAGCAGCGAACTAGCGAACCCTTCCATGGGGTACAATGAGCAGTTCTTC. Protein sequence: CASSELANPSMGYNEQFF.

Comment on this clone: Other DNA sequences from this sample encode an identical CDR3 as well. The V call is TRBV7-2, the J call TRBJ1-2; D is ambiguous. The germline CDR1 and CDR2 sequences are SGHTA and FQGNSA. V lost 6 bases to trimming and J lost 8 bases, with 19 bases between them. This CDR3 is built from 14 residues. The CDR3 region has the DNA TGTGCCAGCAGGGAGGGAGGGCAGTCGGGCGGCTACACCTTC. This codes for CASREGGQSGGYTF.

The CDR3 coding sequence is TGTGCCAGCAGTTATTACCAGGGCTCTGGAAACACCATATATTTT. This encodes CASSYYQGSGNTIYF. This rearrangement joins TRBV6-5 to TRBJ1-3; the D gene is possibly TRBD1 (5 bases). This CDR3 contains 15 residues. Germline V gene lookup returns CDR1 MNHEY and CDR2 SVGAGI. Trimming took 3 bases from V and 0 from J, leaving 9 bases between them.

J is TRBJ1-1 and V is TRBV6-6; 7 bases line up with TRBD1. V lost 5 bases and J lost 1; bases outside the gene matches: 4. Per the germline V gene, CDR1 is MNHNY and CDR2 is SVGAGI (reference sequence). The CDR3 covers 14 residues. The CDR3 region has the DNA TGTGCCAGCAGTCGACAGGGATCGAACACTGAAGCTTTCTTT. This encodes CASSRQGSNTEAFF.